This T cell receptor beta chain was found in a study of T cells in Graves' hyperthyroidism and ophthalmopathy. TCR beta CDR3 regions were amplified from RNA. First-round RT-PCR with HTBI primers amplified the TCR CDR3 region. MiXCR, applied by TCRdb to the multiplex PCR reads, yields one record per CDR3 protein. The data contain approximately 740,000 distinct CDR3 sequences, 11% to 15% of them singletons. The CDR3 length is 13 residues. The germline CDR1 and CDR2 sequences are MGHRA and YSYEKL. The germline V and J ends were trimmed by 1 base and 6 bases, with 10 bases remaining between them. This clonotype showed up just a few times.

The sequence came from a woman aged 18-35 years with Graves' hyperthyroidism. The rearrangement joins TRBV4-1 to TRBJ2-7; no clear D gene. The sample consisted of blood. The CDR3 sequence: CASSQALVAEQYF. The CDR3 bases are TGCGCCAGCAGCCAAGCTCTAGTGGCCGAGCAGTACTTC.